Following are 9 T cell receptor beta chains from one sample sequenced in a study of blood T cell repertoires in COVID-19. Repertoires were generated with immunoSEQ multiplex PCR, while TCRdb's copy carries only in-frame clones and drops some. The table records 210,000 or so clones, 80% of them present only once. The sequenced material came from PBMCs or T cells enriched from blood (not recorded which). Every receptor here comes from a man under 40 with acute COVID-19.

The chain has TRBV7-3 and TRBJ1-6; 7 nucleotides line up with TRBD1. Per germline, CDR1 SGHTA and CDR2 FQGTGA. Losses at the gene ends were 1 base for V and 8 bases for J; bases not matched to a gene: 5. There are 15 residues in the CDR3. The CDR3 DNA sequence: TGTGCCAGCAGCTTAAGACAGGGCAAGGATTCACCCCTCCACTTT. Its protein product is CASSLRQGKDSPLHF.

The CDR3 bases are TGTGCCAGCAGCTTAGTGTCAGGCGGGGGCGGCGAGCAGTTCTTC. As protein: CASSLVSGGGGEQFF. This rearrangement joins TRBV11-2 to TRBJ2-1, with a tentative D call TRBD2 (7 bases). CDR1 is SGHAT and CDR2 is FQNNGV in the germline V gene. With 1 base removed from V and 10 bases from J, the gap between germline ends came to 17 bases. The CDR3 sequence is 15 residues long. The full variable domain, completed using reference TRBV11-2 and TRBJ2-1, is EAGVAQSPRYKIIEKRQSVAFWCNPISGHATLYWYQQILGQGPKLLIQFQNNGVVDDSQLPKDRFSAERLKGVDSTLKIQPAKLEDSAVYLCASSLVSGGGGEQFFGPGTRLTVL.

The V and J genes are TRBV6-5 and TRBJ2-2, with TRBD1 matching over 10 bases. This CDR3 is built from 14 residues. The ends lost 11 bases at V and 6 bases at J; junction bases unmatched: 9. Germline CDR1 is MNHEY and CDR2 is SVGAGI. CDR3 in amino acids: CAFQGQGRAGELFF. CDR3 sequence (DNA): TGTGCCTTCCAGGGACAGGGGAGGGCCGGGGAGCTGTTTTTT.

The genes are TRBV28 and TRBJ1-5, with TRBD1 as a possible D gene (6 bases). V shed 8 bases and J shed 0 bases, with 17 bases lying between them. This CDR3 has 16 amino acids. The germline gives CDR1 MDHEN, CDR2 SYDVKM. CDR3 in DNA: TGTGCCAGCCGGCTTCGGCGGACAGCTAGCAATCAGCCCCAGCATTTT. Its protein product is CASRLRRTASNQPQHF.

CDR3 nucleotides: TGTGCCAGCAGCCCGGGACTAGCGGGGGCGGGGGAGACCCAGTACTTC. This gives the protein CASSPGLAGAGETQYF. V and J are TRBV3-1 (or the pseudogene TRBV3-2) and TRBJ2-5, with 14 nucleotides matching TRBD2. There are 16 residues in the CDR3. CDR1 LGHDT and CDR2 YNNKEL come from the germline V gene (reference sequence). After removal of 4 bases from V and 5 bases from J, the junction contained 6 bases not matched to a gene.

CDR3: CASGQGLGTEAFF. Written as DNA, the CDR3 is TGCGCCAGCGGTCAGGGATTGGGCACTGAAGCTTTCTTT. The V call is TRBV10-1, the J call TRBJ1-1; maybe TRBD1 (5 bases). The V and J ends lost 8 bases and 4 bases respectively, with 14 bases between them. This CDR3 is built from 13 residues. The germline V gene has CDR1 WNHNN and CDR2 SYGVQD (reference sequence).

This chain connects TRBV6-5 to TRBJ1-2; D is ambiguous. The CDR3 extends over 15 amino acids. Germline V gene data show CDR1 as MNHEY and CDR2 as SVGAGI. The germline V and J ends were trimmed by 5 bases and 2 bases, with 15 bases remaining between them. The DNA for the CDR3 is TGTGCCAGCAGTAACCTGGCAGGATTCAACTATGGCTACACCTTC. Translating it yields CASSNLAGFNYGYTF.

The chain links TRBV10-3 to TRBJ2-2; D not resolved. The CDR3 length is 14 residues. Germline V gene sequence: CDR1 ENHRY, CDR2 SYGVKD. V lost 7 bases and J 0 bases, leaving 9 bases between the germline ends. For the CDR3, the DNA is TGTGCCATCACCCGGGTCCCGAACACCGGGGAGCTGTTTTTT. Residues: CAITRVPNTGELFF.

The chain links TRBV6-5 to TRBJ2-7; the match to TRBD1 covers 9 bases. The trim removed 0 bases at V and 6 bases at J, leaving 6 bases unmatched. There are 15 residues in the CDR3. The germline gives CDR1 MNHEY, CDR2 SVGAGI. The CDR3 region is CASSYSNRGRSEQYF. As DNA, the CDR3 is TGTGCCAGCAGTTACTCTAACAGGGGGCGAAGCGAGCAGTACTTC.